Here is one T cell receptor beta chain with its context. Its antigen is undetermined. The PCR employed 60 Vbeta primers together with 13 Jbeta primers. Profiling relied on immunoSEQ multiplex PCR, and the TCRdb table lists in-frame clones only, not all of them. The table has around 130,000 clones, nearly 85% seen once. The data were taken from a study of cytomegalovirus exposure and HLA in healthy donors. Study-level information: Assignment to the Caucasian-associated ancestry cluster applied to around 80% of the 350 to 500 genotyped donors.

The CDR3 has 15 residues. V trimming: 5 bases; J trimming: 6 bases; junction bases outside the gene matches: 7. Germline assignment: CDR1 SGHVS and CDR2 FQNEAQ. Study findings and constraints: Through in vitro validation, three CMV-associated chains were shown to be specific for CMV antigens.

This chain uses TRBV7-8 with TRBJ2-1; 10 bases fit TRBD1. This receptor was taken from a boy aged 5-17 years in good health and CMV-seronegative. The sequenced sample consisted of PBMCs. The CDR3 nucleotides read TGTGCCAGCAGCCCCGGGACAGGGGCGCTCAATGAGCAGTTCTTC. Its translation is CASSPGTGALNEQFF. Based on the CDR3 plus reference TRBV7-8 and TRBJ2-1, the full variable domain is GAGVSQSPRYKVAKRGQDVALRCDPISGHVSLFWYQQALGQGPEFLTYFQNEAQLDKSGLPSDRFFAERPEGSVSTLKIQRTQQEDSAVYLCASSPGTGALNEQFFGPGTRLTVL.